This TCR beta chain came from a study of blood T cell repertoires in COVID-19. The CDR3 is 17 amino acids. Germline V lookup: CDR1 SSHAT, CDR2 FNYEAQ (reference sequence). Participant-reported clinical history was the basis for cohort assignment. Two negative PCRs, clearance, or symptom resolution had been documented for recovered Cohort 3 donors. Remarks on this clone: A read error may account for a junction end that differs from germline.

Repertoires were generated with immunoSEQ multiplex PCR, while TCRdb's copy carries only in-frame clones and drops some. The sample holds approximately 170,000 clones, 80% to 90% seen once. This clonotype was sampled from a woman under 30 who had recovered from COVID-19. V gene TRBV7-7 combines with J gene TRBJ2-5, with 10 bases lining up with TRBD1. The sample taken for sequencing was PBMCs or T cells enriched from blood (not recorded which). The CDR3 is CASSFFPDRGDQETQYF. DNA for the CDR3: TGTGCTAGCAGCTTTTTCCCGGACAGGGGGGACCAAGAGACCCAGTACTTC.